This T cell receptor beta chain was captured by sequencing in a study of beta chain features in type 1 diabetes. Overall study: Healthy donors and patients had similar age, gender and cell yields. The study examined more than 100,000,000 sorted cells across all samples.

This clone came up a few times. Its antigen remains unidentified. Whole-study findings and limits: Moderate but significant shortening of TCRB CDR3s was recorded in all four CD4+ subsets from Type 1 diabetes patients.

V lost 6 bases to trimming and J lost 7 bases, with 13 bases between them. The germline V gene has CDR1 MNHEY and CDR2 SMNVEV (reference sequence). The CDR3 is 13 residues long. Expressed TCRB transcripts were sequenced because the entire RNA isolate underwent reverse transcription. Sequencing was performed with immunoSEQ multiplex PCR; in TCRdb, only in-frame clones are kept and a portion is missing. The sample lists about 360,000 clones, around an eighth seen once, with roughly 0.015% in the top ten. The sequencing sample was made of naive CD4+ T cells from blood. The receptor was derived from a young man in good health. The chain links TRBV27 to TRBJ2-1, with TRBD2 as a possible D gene (6 bases). The CDR3 coding sequence is TGTGCCAGCAGCCGACGGGGGAAGAATGAGCAGTTCTTC. Translating it yields CASSRRGKNEQFF.